This T cell receptor beta chain was profiled in a study of cytomegalovirus exposure and HLA in healthy donors. Overall study findings and caveats: In a later analysis, TCR association rates varied by HLA locus: DRB1 most, HLA-C fewest. Associated with HLA alleles at 0.05 false discovery rate in a later analysis were 16,951 TCR beta sequences. Later analysis revealed greater clonal expansion in HLA-associated TCR beta chains than in equally common others.

Germline-derived CDR1 and CDR2 are SNHLY and FYNNEI. The CDR3 is made up of 13 amino acids. V gave up 4 bases and J gave up 7 bases, with 8 bases separating them. Of note for this clone: What it recognizes is unknown.

The PCR ran on 60 Vbeta and 13 Jbeta primers. Using immunoSEQ multiplex PCR, the repertoire was profiled, and TCRdb retains in-frame clones only, with some absent. Of about 170,000 clones detected, around four fifths appear once; the ten largest clones hold 1%. The V and J genes are TRBV2 and TRBJ1-6, with D unclear. This sequence was found in a woman aged 45 to 65 in good health and CMV-seropositive. What was sequenced was PBMCs. CDR3 residues: CASSVERNSPLHF. For the CDR3, the DNA is TGTGCCAGCAGTGTCGAGAGGAATTCACCCCTCCACTTT.